The rows below give T cell receptor beta chains drawn from one sample of a study of blood T cell repertoires in COVID-19. Profiling relied on immunoSEQ multiplex PCR, and the TCRdb table lists in-frame clones only, not all of them. The sample records 150,000 to 200,000 clones, 75% to 85% being singletons. Material for sequencing was peripheral blood. The receptors here all came from a man in his fifties or sixties with acute or convalescent COVID-19. The CDR3 runs from the conserved cysteine through the conserved F or W. The D gene is left open where the match is weak. The size field is filled for only some rows; it gives once, few, many or a size class.

size	D	J	V	DNA	CDR3
NA	NA	TRBJ1-2	TRBV7-9	TGTGCCAGCAGCCCGGGGACACTTAACTATGGCTACACCTTC	CASSPGTLNYGYTF
NA	TRBD1	TRBJ1-6	TRBV30	TGTGCCTGGAGTGTATGGACAGGGGACAATTCACCCCTCCACTTT	CAWSVWTGDNSPLHF
NA	NA	TRBJ1-2	TRBV5-1	TGCGCCAGCAGCGAATCCGGGAATAACTATGGCTACACCTTC	CASSESGNNYGYTF
NA	NA	TRBJ1-1	TRBV5-1	TGCGCCAGCCGTCCGCTGGGGGCAACTGAAGCTTTCTTT	CASRPLGATEAFF
few	TRBD2	TRBJ2-5	TRBV10-3	TGTGCCATCAAATCCGGGACTAGCGGGGGAGAGACCCAGTACTTC	CAIKSGTSGGETQYF
once	NA	TRBJ1-5	TRBV19	TGTGCCAGTAGTCTCGGGGGACGGTACTGGTCCGAGACCCAGCATTTT	CASSLGGRYWSETQHF
NA	NA	TRBJ1-4	TRBV6-5	TGTGCCAGCAGTTACTCGGGCGGCGGGGCTAATGAAAAACTGTTTTTT	CASSYSGGGANEKLFF
NA	NA	TRBJ2-1	TRBV28	TGTGCCAGCAGTTTTCAGTATGAGCAGTTCTTC	CASSFQYEQFF
NA	NA	TRBJ2-7	TRBV5-1	TGCGCCAGCAGCTTGACAGCCTACGAGCAGTACTTC	CASSLTAYEQYF
NA	NA	TRBJ1-2	TRBV21-1	TGTGCCAGCAGCAAAGAGGACAGGGGGCACAAGTACTATGGCTACACCTTC	CASSKEDRGHKYYGYTF
NA	TRBD1	TRBJ1-4	TRBV9	TGTGCCAGCAGCGTAAGAGGGACAGGGGCAACTAATGAAAAACTGTTTTTT	CASSVRGTGATNEKLFF
NA	NA	TRBJ2-3	TRBV3-1/TRBV3-2	TGTGCCAGCAGCCAAGTCCGGAGCACAGATACGCAGTATTTT	CASSQVRSTDTQYF
NA	TRBD1	TRBJ1-4	TRBV3-1/TRBV3-2	TGTGCCAGCAGCAAAGGGACAGGGGATGAAAAACTGTTTTTT	CASSKGTGDEKLFF
NA	NA	TRBJ1-4	TRBV12-3/TRBV12-4	TGTGCCAGCAGTTCAGGGGTGGCTGAAAAACTGTTTTTT	CASSSGVAEKLFF
few	TRBD2	TRBJ2-3	TRBV6-2/TRBV6-3	TGTGCCAGCAGTTACGGACTAGCCTCCCGTACGCAGTATTTT	CASSYGLASRTQYF
NA	TRBD2	TRBJ2-7	TRBV7-9	TGTGCCAGCTCGAAATCAGGAGCCGGGACTAGTATCTACGAGCAGTACTTC	CASSKSGAGTSIYEQYF
few	TRBD2	TRBJ2-3	TRBV5-1	TGCGCCAGCAGCTTAACGGGAGGACGCACAGATACGCAGTATTTT	CASSLTGGRTDTQYF
NA	TRBD1	TRBJ1-6	TRBV28	TGTGCCAGCAGTTTGCCCCTGACAGGGGATTCACCCCTCCACTTT	CASSLPLTGDSPLHF
NA	TRBD1	TRBJ1-1	TRBV7-3	TGTGCCAGCAGCTTAACCGGACAGGGGGCGACTGAAGCTTTCTTT	CASSLTGQGATEAFF
NA	TRBD2	TRBJ2-7	TRBV5-8	TGTGCCAGCAGCCGACTAGCGGGGGGCAGGGAGCAGTACTTC	CASSRLAGGREQYF
NA	TRBD1	TRBJ1-2	TRBV15	TGTGCCACCAGCAGACCTTCCAGGGGGGCCTACTATGGCTACACCTTC	CATSRPSRGAYYGYTF
NA	NA	TRBJ1-3	TRBV14	TGTGCCAGCAGCCCCCCGGGACGGACTAGCTCTGGAAACACCATATATTTT	CASSPPGRTSSGNTIYF
NA	NA	TRBJ1-2	TRBV7-2	TGTGCCAGCAGCTTAACCTCAGTGGGGGCAGGGTATGGCTACACCTTC	CASSLTSVGAGYGYTF
NA	NA	TRBJ1-5	TRBV24-1	TGTGCCACCGGGGGGTATAGCAATCAGCCCCAGCATTTT	CATGGYSNQPQHF
once	NA	TRBJ2-3	TRBV30	TGTGCCTGGAGTGTAAGCTATACGCAGTATTTT	CAWSVSYTQYF
NA	NA	TRBJ2-3	TRBV13	TGTGCCAGCAGCCCAATCGCGGCAGATACGCAGTATTTT	CASSPIAADTQYF
NA	TRBD1	TRBJ1-1	TRBV6-2/TRBV6-3	TGTGCCAGCAGTGCAAATCGACAGGGGACAGCTTTCTTT	CASSANRQGTAFF
NA	TRBD2	TRBJ2-1	TRBV6-4	TGTGCCAGCAGTCCCCGGGGTGGCGGGAGGGCCGTCTCCTCCTACAATGAGCAGTTCTTC	CASSPRGGGRAVSSYNEQFF
NA	NA	TRBJ2-7	TRBV7-2	TGTGCCAGCAGCTTAGCGCTAGGTAGCGGCTACGAGCAGTACTTC	CASSLALGSGYEQYF
NA	TRBD2	TRBJ2-3	TRBV19	TGTGCCAGTAGTTTATCCGGACTAGCGGGGTTCACAGATACGCAGTATTTT	CASSLSGLAGFTDTQYF
NA	NA	TRBJ1-4	TRBV9	TGTGCCAGCAGCCCTGGGAGGGGAGGGACAACTAATGAAAAACTGTTTTTT	CASSPGRGGTTNEKLFF
once	TRBD2	TRBJ2-3	TRBV19	TGTGCCAGTAGACTAGCGGGAGTCGGAGATACGCAGTATTTT	CASRLAGVGDTQYF
NA	NA	TRBJ2-6	TRBV7-9	TGTGCCAGCAGCAATATCTCTGGGGCCAACGTCCTGACTTTC	CASSNISGANVLTF
NA	NA	TRBJ2-3	TRBV12-3/TRBV12-4	TGTGCCAGCAGCGGGTTGGATACGCAGTATTTT	CASSGLDTQYF
few	TRBD2	TRBJ2-7	TRBV7-2	TGTGCCAGCAGCTTAGCGATATCAGCGGGGACCTACGAGCAGTACTTC	CASSLAISAGTYEQYF
few	TRBD1	TRBJ1-3	TRBV9	TGTGCCAGCAGCGTGTCTTCTGGACAGGGCGCTTTCATCTCTGGAAACACCATATATTTT	CASSVSSGQGAFISGNTIYF
NA	NA	TRBJ1-3	TRBV19	TGTGCCAGTAGTGGACTAAGGGGAGACTCTGGAAACACCATATATTTT	CASSGLRGDSGNTIYF
once	NA	TRBJ1-6	TRBV6-1	TGTGCCAGCAGTGAAGCGCCAGGGGCGTCCGATTCACCCCTCCACTTT	CASSEAPGASDSPLHF
NA	TRBD1	TRBJ2-3	TRBV27	TGTGCCAGCAGTTTGTCGACAGGGGGCACAGATACGCAGTATTTT	CASSLSTGGTDTQYF
once	TRBD1	TRBJ1-4	TRBV9	TGTGCCAGCAGCCCGAATAGGGGACAGCAAAATGAAAAACTGTTTTTT	CASSPNRGQQNEKLFF
NA	NA	TRBJ1-1	TRBV30	TGTGCCTGGAGTGTATGGGGCAGACTCACTGAAGCTTTCTTT	CAWSVWGRLTEAFF
NA	NA	TRBJ2-5	TRBV30	TGTGCCTGGAGACGCAGGTTCCAAGAGACCCAGTACTTC	CAWRRRFQETQYF
NA	NA	TRBJ2-2	TRBV5-1	TGCGCCAGCAGCTCCGTGGGAGCGAACACCGGGGAGCTGTTTTTT	CASSSVGANTGELFF
NA	NA	TRBJ2-1	TRBV7-8	TGTGCCAGCAGCCGAAACAGGGACAATGAGCAGTTCTTC	CASSRNRDNEQFF
once	TRBD1	TRBJ1-2	TRBV7-9	TGTGCCAGCAGCCCAACAGGGGCCTATGGCTACACCTTC	CASSPTGAYGYTF
NA	NA	TRBJ1-1	TRBV7-2	TGTGCCAGCAGTTCCCGGGGGGCAGGGAACACTGAAGCTTTCTTT	CASSSRGAGNTEAFF
NA	NA	TRBJ2-3	TRBV2	TGTGCCAGCAACCTACTAGGGTCAGATACGCAGTATTTT	CASNLLGSDTQYF
NA	NA	TRBJ1-4	TRBV19	TGTGCCAGTAGTATACCATCGGAGGCGAGGGAAAAACTGTTTTTT	CASSIPSEAREKLFF
many	NA	TRBJ2-7	TRBV2	TGTGCCAGCAGAGATGACTTGAGCGGGTCCTACGAGCAGTACTTC	CASRDDLSGSYEQYF
NA	TRBD1	TRBJ2-3	TRBV27	TGTGCCAGCAGTACCCGACAGGGGGCAGATACGCAGTATTTT	CASSTRQGADTQYF